This entry concerns a single TCR beta chain. Its antigen is as yet unknown. V was shortened by 4 bases and J by 7 bases, with 8 bases between the two germline ends. The CDR3 spans 11 residues. Germline V gives CDR1 SGHNT, CDR2 YYREEE (reference sequence). TCRdb used MiXCR to reprocess the reads, holding one entry per CDR3 protein. The sample holds around 430,000 distinct CDR3 sequences, more than 40% seen once. These data are taken from a study of T cell repertoires in cytomegalovirus infection. Study-level background: Public TCR beta signatures indicated both CMV infection and matching HLA type.

Study results and caveats: HLA-C-restricted CMV-specific TCR beta clonotypes prevailed in the ex vivo response. Summed frequency of shared TCR beta families picked out CMV carriers who also had the relevant HLA.

The receptor was derived from a human donor in good health (CMV status not recorded). Some clones in this sample may be carry-over from other donors' samples. Sample: cultured PBMCs, taken from culture after CMV antigen stimulation. The V and J genes are TRBV5-4 and TRBJ1-1; D is undetermined. The CDR3: CASSRVGEAFF. The CDR3 DNA reads TGTGCCAGCAGCAGGGTTGGTGAAGCTTTCTTT.